Following are 10 T cell receptor beta chains from one sample sequenced in a study of T cell repertoires in cytomegalovirus infection. TCRdb fed the reads into MiXCR, producing one record per CDR3 protein. The sample includes 200,000 to 250,000 distinct CDR3 sequences, 22% seen only once; the top ten take about 18%. Sequencing was done on a sample of CD8+ T cells from PBMCs. Receptors originate from a human donor in good health (CMV status not recorded). Some clones in this sample may be carry-over from other donors' samples.

In this sample, this clonotype turned up many times. The chain joins TRBV28 to TRBJ2-5, with D perhaps TRBD2 (5 bases). V was trimmed by 3 bases and J by 5 bases, leaving 19 bases between them. Germline CDR1 MDHEN, CDR2 SYDVKM. The length of the CDR3 is 16 residues. CDR3: CASSLERTGEWETQYF. CDR3 in DNA: TGTGCCAGCAGTTTGGAGAGGACTGGAGAATGGGAGACCCAGTACTTC.

This chain links TRBV6-2 or TRBV6-3 with TRBJ2-2; 8 nucleotides align to TRBD1. The trim removed 2 bases at V and 4 bases at J, leaving 9 bases unmatched. The CDR3 totals 17 residues. Germline V gene sequence: CDR1 MNHEY, CDR2 SVGEGT. CDR3 nucleotide sequence: TGTGCCAGCAGTTACCCCGGACAGGGTCCGCGCACCGGGGAGCTGTTTTTT. Amino acids: CASSYPGQGPRTGELFF.

This clonotype has more than one count but fewer than ten. The chain carries TRBV11-2 and TRBJ2-1; 7 bases are shared with TRBD2. There are 14 residues in the CDR3. V was pared by 4 bases and J by 8 bases, with 8 bases of the junction left unmatched. Germline V gene data show CDR1 as SGHAT and CDR2 as FQNNGV. CDR3 coding DNA: TGTGCCAGCAGCTCGGGGGGTAGGATCGATGAGCAGTTCTTC. Protein sequence: CASSSGGRIDEQFF.

This clonotype was seen a few times. The chain recombines TRBV20-1 with TRBJ2-7, with 7 bases aligning to TRBD1. Per the germline V gene, CDR1 is DFQATT and CDR2 is SNEGSKA (reference sequence). Unmatched junction bases numbered 6, after V lost 1 base and J lost 0 bases. The CDR3 totals 15 residues. The CDR3 loop is CSARGTGGFSYEQYF. CDR3 nucleotide sequence: TGCAGTGCTAGAGGGACAGGAGGTTTCTCCTACGAGCAGTACTTC.

V is TRBV28 and J is TRBJ2-3; 9 nucleotides align to TRBD2. This CDR3 spans 20 amino acids. Germline CDR1 is MDHEN and CDR2 is SYDVKM. Unmatched junction bases numbered 20, after V lost 4 bases and J lost 3 bases. The CDR3 DNA follows: TGTGCCAGCAGTTCGTTAGGTTCACTAGCGGGCTCCGGATGGACAGATACGCAGTATTTT. Protein: CASSSLGSLAGSGWTDTQYF.

J is TRBJ1-2 and V is TRBV7-9; 7 positions match TRBD1. CDR3 size: 12 residues. The trim removed 6 bases at V and 14 bases at J, leaving 12 bases unmatched. The germline gives CDR1 SEHNR, CDR2 FQNEAQ (reference sequence). For the CDR3, the DNA is TGTGCCAGCAGTCTAGGTACAGGGGTCGAGACCTTC. Residues: CASSLGTGVETF.

The chain uses TRBV12-3 or TRBV12-4 and TRBJ1-5; unclear D gene. This CDR3 contains 13 residues. V lost 8 bases and J lost 2, with 10 bases in between. The DNA for the CDR3 is TGTGCCAGCCGGAGCGGAGGCAATCAGCCCCAGCATTTT. It specifies CASRSGGNQPQHF.

This clonotype was seen at least ten times. The rearrangement links TRBV7-8 to TRBJ2-3, with 9 bases aligning to TRBD1. Germline lookup yields CDR1 SGHVS and CDR2 FQNEAQ. The trim removed 4 bases at V and 2 bases at J, leaving 10 bases unmatched. The CDR3 consists of 17 residues. The DNA of the CDR3 is TGTGCCAGCAGCTATCCTAGGGACAGGGTTTTCACAGATACGCAGTATTTT. Residues: CASSYPRDRVFTDTQYF.

This clonotype was seen a few times. The rearrangement links TRBV7-2 to TRBJ2-7; D remains unclear. Germline values: CDR1 SGHTA, CDR2 FQGNSA. The CDR3 length is 14 residues. V was trimmed by 0 bases and J by 4 bases, leaving 10 bases between them. In nucleotides, the CDR3 is TGTGCCAGCAGCTTAGCCGGATTACCTTACGAGCAGTACTTC. Its translation: CASSLAGLPYEQYF.

This clonotype was counted only a few times. The rearrangement links TRBV28 to TRBJ2-5; 7 bases align to TRBD1. V shed 3 bases and J 4 bases; nucleotides not matched to a gene: 5. CDR1 is MDHEN, CDR2 SYDVKM, per germline. The CDR3 totals 14 residues. CDR3 nucleotides: TGTGCCAGCAGTTTTTTCGCAGGGGGAGAGACCCAGTACTTC. Residues: CASSFFAGGETQYF. The variable domain in full, completed from reference TRBV28 and TRBJ2-5, reads DVKVTQSSRYLVKRTGEKVFLECVQDMDHENMFWYRQDPGLGLRLIYFSYDVKMKEKGDIPEGYSVSREKKERFSLILESASTNQTSMYLCASSFFAGGETQYFGPGTRLLVL.